This T cell receptor (beta chain) appears in the sequencing data of a study of T-cell reconstitution after alpha-beta-depleted transplantation in children. This CDR3 spans 22 amino acids. Construction of the TCRbeta library involved unique molecular identifiers. TCRdb recomputed calls from the PCR reads with MiXCR, one row per CDR3 protein. This sample carries around 450,000 distinct CDR3 sequences, about 10% of them seen once, and the ten largest clones take around 2.2%. Regarding the study as a whole: Two months or so post-transplant, alpha-beta T cells reportedly derived from several hundred expanded graft clones. Surviving recipient T cells and thymic progenitors underlay high day-60 TCRbeta diversity in some patients.

This clonotype was counted ten times or more. Its antigen is still unknown. The receptor was isolated from a child younger than 10 with inherited bone marrow failure, due to receive a stem cell transplant. This chain connects TRBV21-1 to TRBJ2-2; the table assigns TRBD1, which was not confirmed against the DNA. TRBV21-1 is designated a pseudogene. Sequences were derived from PBMCs, sampled before TCRalphabeta/CD19-depleted stem cell transplant. This CDR3 reads CASSKRRRGTGGHLSNTGELFF. The CDR3 DNA sequence: TGTGCCAGCAGCAAAAGGAGAAGGGGGACAGGGGGCCACCTGTCGAACACCGGGGAGCTGTTTTTT.